The sequence of this TCR beta chain was determined in a study of CD8 T cells in Susac syndrome (dated by TCRdb to about 2019). As for the study more broadly: Among the sequenced Susac syndrome patients, more than five had clinically active disease and about eight were in clinical remission. At the time of blood withdrawal, Susac syndrome patients were either therapy-naive, taking corticosteroids (with some also receiving IVIg), or on IVIg alone. The study compared CD8+ T cell repertoire clonality among over ten healthy donors, some 14 Susac syndrome patients and fewer than 19 multiple sclerosis patients. Whether CD8+ T cell activation and differentiation in Susac syndrome was antigen driven was tested using repertoire sequencing. General study outcomes and caveats: Susac syndrome CD8+ repertoires showed clonal expansion, highest in CD8+ TEMRA cells and greater in clinically active than remitting patients. The study acknowledged that relatively few individuals were included in the TCR sequencing and HLA analysis. In the total CD8+ and CD8+ TEMRA repertoires, about 16 and five Susac-specific public clones, respectively, were identified.

High-throughput TCR beta sequencing profiled peripheral blood CD8+ and CD4+ T cells from healthy donors, Susac syndrome patients and multiple sclerosis patients. Susac syndrome patients met recently defined diagnostic criteria for definite or probable disease. Bulk CD8+ and CD4+ T cells were purified by magnetic negative isolation, whereas CD8+ TEMRA cells were enriched by FACS. Blood was collected in EDTA tubes and processed within 24 hours, with PBMCs isolated through density gradient centrifugation. PBMCs intended for TCR sequencing were cryopreserved in liquid nitrogen and thawed later in a water bath at 37 degrees C. Purity of sorted or isolated CD4+, CD8+ and CD8+ TEMRA cells was at least 90%. The germline V end is reduced by 0 bases and the J end by 2 bases; junction bases left unmatched: 3. The germline V gene sets CDR1 to MNHEY and CDR2 to SVGEGT. From the cysteine up to the phenylalanine, the CDR3 has a length of 16 residues. Only the CDR3 part of the read is kept: 48 bases, read in frame from the first base.

RNA was extracted using the RNeasy kit, and roughly 0.5 to 1 ug of the RNA was reverse transcribed with random hexamers. The immunoSEQ multiplex PCR assay, which covers 54 Vbeta and 13 Jbeta segments, was used to amplify TCR beta CDR3 regions. To correct PCR amplification bias, a synthetic template baseline was used for both primer optimization and computational correction. Turning to the authors' computational methods: Reads were annotated to V, D and J genes according to IMGT and were analyzed with immunoSEQ Analyzer, with only productive sequences retained. Clonality was computed as one minus Shannon entropy normalized by log2 of the number of productive unique sequences. For each patient and control, public and private clones were evaluated within the 100 most prevalent clones. Clones were defined as Susac-specific if absent from the healthy and MS cohorts, from 900 to 1,200 published viral clones and from other ImmuneACCESS disease sequences. The public reads were quality trimmed at Q25 with fastp and then assembled into clones with MiXCR by TCRdb, keeping productive beta chains. A single entry per CDR3 protein holds the most common genes and DNA from its merged rows. The V and J calls come from TCRdb's annotation, not from the publication. This sample holds about 80,000 distinct CDR3 sequences; about 96% were observed only once. Roughly 0.44% of the sample comes from the top ten.

As concerns this clonotype: It lacks a known antigen. No much larger clonotype is one base removed from it; base qualities were not supplied.

The source is a human donor with Susac syndrome. This sequence uses TRBV6-2 or TRBV6-3 and TRBJ2-5; TRBD2 matches 10 bases in the middle. The sequenced sample consisted of CD8+ T cells from PBMCs. The CDR3 sequence is CASSYSELAGQETQYF. The sequence in DNA is TGTGCCAGCAGTTACTCGGAACTAGCGGGACAAGAGACCCAGTACTTC.